The clone carrying this T cell receptor (beta chain) was seen a few times. As yet, its antigen is unknown. CDR1 and CDR2 from the germline V gene are DFQATT and SNEGSKA (reference sequence). Between the trimmed V and J ends, which lost 6 bases and 0 bases, there was a span of 11 bases. CDR3 length: 13 residues. The entry originates in a study of T cells in Graves' hyperthyroidism and ophthalmopathy. Across the whole study: Upon initial diagnosis and before any treatment, peripheral blood was collected. General study findings and limits: Separating ophthalmopathy from stable hyperthyroidism was achieved by a 13 V-J model.

Uncontrolled infection, other autoimmune disease, pregnancy or lactation barred patients from enrollment. TCR beta CDR3 regions were amplified from RNA transcripts. HTBI primers were the set used in a first-round RT-PCR of the TCR CDR3. TCRdb called the multiplex PCR reads again in MiXCR, with one record for every CDR3 protein. This sample has about 270,000 distinct CDR3 sequences, with around 15% found just once. The sample consisted of blood. The rearrangement uses TRBV20-1 and TRBJ2-5; no clear D. This TCR was sampled from a woman between 45 and 65 years old with Graves' hyperthyroidism that later progressed to Graves' ophthalmopathy. In DNA form, the CDR3 reads TGCAGTGCCATAACAGAGTACCAAGAGACCCAGTACTTC. Translated, it gives CSAITEYQETQYF.